These T cell receptor beta chains were read from a single sample in a study of type 1 regulatory T cells. Their antigens remain unidentified. A single record per CDR3 protein comes from TCRdb applying MiXCR to the reads. The table has 60,000 to 80,000 distinct CDR3 sequences, about 69% seen once. Specimen: cultured T cells, either the whole culture or a sorted T cell fraction (not recorded which). The receptors were gathered from a human donor in good health. Each CDR3 is given with its conserved first and last residue. Each record gives: V gene, D gene, J gene, clone size, CDR3 DNA, CDR3 protein. D genes are given only for firm matches. Expanded clones get a size class; other rows say once, few or many, or leave the size out.

TRBV2	TRBD1	TRBJ1-1	.	TGTGCCAGCAGTACAGGGACAGTGAACACTGAAGCTTTCTTT	CASSTGTVNTEAFF
TRBV12-3/TRBV12-4	TRBD2	TRBJ2-1	.	TGTGCCAGCAGTCTCAAGCGGGGGGCCTCCTACAATGAGCAGTTCTTC	CASSLKRGASYNEQFF
TRBV5-1	TRBD2	TRBJ2-5	.	TGCGCCAGCAGCCCCCCGGGACTAGCGGGAGAAGAGACCCAGTACTTC	CASSPPGLAGEETQYF
TRBV5-1	TRBD2	TRBJ2-7	.	TGCGCCAGCAGCTTTTCTAAGGGACTAGCGCCCGAGCAGTACTTC	CASSFSKGLAPEQYF
TRBV5-1	TRBD2	TRBJ2-7	few	TGCGCCAGCAGCTTGGCTAGCGGACTCGTGGAGCAGTACTTC	CASSLASGLVEQYF
TRBV12-3/TRBV12-4	TRBD1	TRBJ2-7	.	TGTGCCAGCAGTTTAAGACAGGGGCTTTACGAGCAGTACTTC	CASSLRQGLYEQYF
TRBV27	.	TRBJ1-5	.	TGTGCCAGCAGTTTTGACAGATCAAATCAGCCCCAGCATTTT	CASSFDRSNQPQHF
TRBV9	.	TRBJ1-6	.	TGTGCCAGCAGCGTAGGGACTGAGAATTCGCCCCTCCACTTT	CASSVGTENSPLHF
TRBV9	.	TRBJ2-2	.	TGTGCCAGCAGCTCCTTCGCCGCGGAGCTGTTTTTT	CASSSFAAELFF
TRBV28	.	TRBJ1-5	.	TGTGCCAGCATTCAATCGGGGGGCAATCAGCCCCAGCATTTT	CASIQSGGNQPQHF
TRBV5-1	TRBD1	TRBJ1-1	few	TGCGCCAGCAGCTTGGGACAGGGAGGTTTAGACACTGAAGCTTTCTTT	CASSLGQGGLDTEAFF
TRBV27	.	TRBJ1-2	few	TGTGCCAGCAGTTCGCAAGACGACTATGGCTACACCTTC	CASSSQDDYGYTF
TRBV7-8	.	TRBJ2-3	.	TGTGCCAGCAGCCCTAGAAGAGTAGCGACAGATACGCAGTATTTT	CASSPRRVATDTQYF
TRBV7-8	.	TRBJ2-7	.	TGTGCCAGCAGCTTAGTACGGGGGCCCTACGAGCAGTACTTC	CASSLVRGPYEQYF
TRBV20-1	TRBD2	TRBJ2-3	.	TGCAGTGCTATTAGCGGGAGACGGAGGACAGATACGCAGTATTTT	CSAISGRRRTDTQYF
TRBV6-1	.	TRBJ2-1	.	TGTGCCAGCAGTGCCACATTAGCAAACAATGAGCAGTTCTTC	CASSATLANNEQFF
TRBV6-6	.	TRBJ2-5	few	TGTGCCAGCAGTTACGAGACAGATCGGGAGACCCAGTACTTC	CASSYETDRETQYF
TRBV5-4	.	TRBJ2-5	few	TGTGCCAGCACGAAAGAGGAGGAGACCCAGTACTTC	CASTKEEETQYF
TRBV7-9	TRBD1	TRBJ2-7	.	TGTGCCAGCAGCGTCGGACAGGGTCTTAGCGAGCAGTACTTC	CASSVGQGLSEQYF
TRBV20-1	.	TRBJ1-1	.	TGCAGTGCTAGAGGGCAACCGGGCACTGAAGCTTTCTTT	CSARGQPGTEAFF
TRBV15	TRBD2	TRBJ2-2	once	TGTGCCACCAGCAGAGCGAGCGGGAGGAGATCCGGGAAGCTGTTTTTT	CATSRASGRRSGKLFF
TRBV20-1	.	TRBJ2-7	.	TGCAGTGCTATGGGGTCGGTGGGAAATGCCTACGAGCAGTACTTC	CSAMGSVGNAYEQYF
TRBV20-1	.	TRBJ2-3	many	TGCAGTGCTATGCTAGCAGCTAGCACAGATACGCAGTATTTT	CSAMLAASTDTQYF
TRBV24-1	TRBD2	TRBJ2-1	.	TGTGCCACCAGTGATTTCGACGGGACTAGCGGGTACAATGAGCAGTTCTTC	CATSDFDGTSGYNEQFF
TRBV20-1	TRBD2	TRBJ2-3	few	TGCAGTGCTAGAGAATCTAGCGGGACTAGCACAGATACGCAGTATTTT	CSARESSGTSTDTQYF
TRBV6-2/TRBV6-3	TRBD2	TRBJ2-3	.	TGTGCCAGCAGGGATCCGGGACTAGCGGGCTCAGATACGCAGTATTTT	CASRDPGLAGSDTQYF
TRBV12-3/TRBV12-4	.	TRBJ1-3	few	TGTGCCAGCAGTTTACGGAGTAGAAACACCATATATTTT	CASSLRSRNTIYF
TRBV7-9	.	TRBJ1-4	.	TGTGCCAGCAGCAAGAGCAGGGTGGACGAAAAACTGTTTTTT	CASSKSRVDEKLFF
TRBV4-1	.	TRBJ1-2	.	TGCGCCAGCAGCCAAAGTAGCGGGACTCGGTATGGCTACACCTTC	CASSQSSGTRYGYTF
TRBV7-3	TRBD2	TRBJ2-3	few	TGTGCCAGCAGCTTGAGCGGGAGCTCTAGCACAGATACGCAGTATTTT	CASSLSGSSSTDTQYF
TRBV4-1	.	TRBJ2-3	once	TGCGCCAGCAGCCAAGTAGGGGGACGAACTAATCCGCAGTATTTT	CASSQVGGRTNPQYF
TRBV5-1	.	TRBJ1-6	.	TGCGCCAGCAGCTTGGGAGTCGACTATAATTCACCCCTCCACTTT	CASSLGVDYNSPLHF
TRBV20-1	TRBD2	TRBJ2-7	.	TGCAGTGCTCGGACTAGCGGGCCCTCCTACGAGCAGTACTTC	CSARTSGPSYEQYF
TRBV24-1	.	TRBJ2-5	once	TGTGCCACCAGTGATTTTCGCCGAGTTGGGTGGGAGACCCAGTACTTC	CATSDFRRVGWETQYF
TRBV20-1	TRBD2	TRBJ2-3	.	TGCAGTGCTAGAGATCGACTAGCGGGAGCCGCAGATACGCAGTATTTT	CSARDRLAGAADTQYF